This T cell receptor beta chain was documented in a study of identical twins. Study findings and constraints: While abundant cord blood beta clonotypes carried fewer insertions, memory repertoires showed no such pattern.

With 5 bases clipped from V and 4 bases from J, the junction kept 6 bases outside the gene matches. Germline V gene sequence: CDR1 SGHRS, CDR2 YFSETQ. This CDR3 has 14 amino acids. The table lists this clonotype with many counts. Antigen: not known. From the 5' RACE reads, TCRdb called clonotypes with MiXCR, one entry per CDR3 protein. The sample has about 250,000 distinct CDR3 sequences, over 12% seen once. The specimen was memory (CD45RO+) T cells sorted from blood. This receptor was identified in a woman aged 18-35 years in good health. The rearrangement joins TRBV5-1 to TRBJ2-5; 9 bases align to TRBD1. CDR3 DNA: TGCGCCAGCAGTACCGGGACAGGGTCAGAGACCCAGTACTTC. It yields the protein CASSTGTGSETQYF.